This T cell receptor (beta chain) originates from a study of blood T cell repertoires in COVID-19. Study in general: Some COVID-19 samples were acute and others convalescent; all came from the United States, Italy and Spain. T cells, B-cell-depleted T cells, or PBMCs supplied cDNA or gDNA.

Original analysis: Amplification of reference gene primers provided the estimated nucleated cell counts. Produced via immunoSEQ multiplex PCR; TCRdb's table is partial and in-frame only. V and J calls and clone size are copied from that table; D and trimming were computed from the DNA. The sample records 200,000 to 300,000 clones, around 88% being singletons. Trimming took 2 bases from V and 6 from J; bases not matched to a gene: 9. CDR1 is SGHRS, CDR2 YFSETQ, per germline. The CDR3 totals 15 residues. The source of this sequence is a woman in her twenties or thirties who had recovered from COVID-19. The sequenced sample was peripheral blood. The chain combines TRBV5-1 with TRBJ2-3; 7 bases agree with TRBD1. In DNA form, the CDR3 reads TGCGCCAGCAGCTTACCACAGGGGCCCTTTGATACGCAGTATTTT. It codes for CASSLPQGPFDTQYF.